This note documents a single T cell receptor beta chain sequence. The antigen is undetermined. The sample's time point: pretreatment peripheral blood. The data were produced by immunoSEQ multiplex PCR, yet TCRdb's version contains in-frame clones alone and is incomplete. The sample lists under 55,000 clones, about 88% seen once, with around 3.1% in the top ten. The data were obtained in a study of PD-L1 blockade in urothelial cancer. The V end lost 0 bases, the J end lost 3 bases, and 11 bases lay between the germline ends. This CDR3 comprises 16 residues. In germline, CDR1 is KGHSH, CDR2 LQKENI. Study-wide points: For durable-benefit patients, tumor-associated blood clones expanded more at 3 weeks.

This sample comprised PBMCs, obtained around atezolizumab (anti-PD-L1) treatment. The TCR originated in a man aged 65 to 79 with urothelial cancer. The chain links TRBV18 to TRBJ1-4; tentative D call: TRBD1 (5 bases). CDR3 in amino acids: CASSPPEGRANEKLFF. The CDR3 coding sequence is TGTGCCAGCTCACCACCGGAGGGACGAGCTAATGAAAAACTGTTTTTT. The entire variable domain, with the rest obtained from reference TRBV18 and TRBJ1-4, is as follows: NAGVMQNPRHLVRRRGQEARLRCSPMKGHSHVYWYRQLPEEGLKFMVYLQKENIIDESGMPKERFSAEFPKEGPSILRIQQVVRGDSAAYFCASSPPEGRANEKLFFGSGTQLSVL.